This T cell receptor beta chain was sequenced in a study of breast tumors, draining lymph nodes, adjacent tissues. There are 16 residues in the CDR3. The germline V gene encodes CDR1 SEHNR and CDR2 FQNEAQ (reference sequence). MiXCR was run by TCRdb on the multiplex PCR reads, yielding one entry per CDR3 protein. The sample lists about 270,000 distinct CDR3 sequences, around 30% seen once, with under 1.2% in the top ten. In regard to this clonotype: Its antigen is undetermined. This may come from a read error, since a much larger clone is one base off.

Study observations and caveats: Tumor and nontumor repertoires were significantly more similar in luminal-like than in basal-like breast cancer. Compared with lymph nodes, tumors were less diverse; compared with nontumor tissue, more. Data only fit, rather than demonstrated, lymph node origin of most tumor T cells.

Breast cancer patients provided tissue from their axillary draining lymph nodes. This TCR came from a female donor with breast cancer. Some clones in this sample may be carry-over from other donors' samples. The sequencing sample was made of axillary lymph node tissue. This chain connects TRBV7-9 to TRBJ1-2; 9 bases fit TRBD1. The CDR3 protein is CASSLSGTGLRDGYAF. The CDR3 bases are TGTGCCAGCAGCTTATCGGGGACAGGGTTGAGGGATGGCTACGCCTTC.